The 17 T cell receptor beta chains below were found in one sample sequenced in a study of T cell responses to AZD1222 COVID-19 vaccine. The data were produced by immunoSEQ multiplex PCR, yet TCRdb's version contains in-frame clones alone and is incomplete. The table shows 100,000 to 150,000 clones, with roughly 90% occurring only once. Specimen: peripheral blood, collected on day 0 of AZD1222 vaccination. The source is an adult in good health.

This clone has just a few counts. The chain uses TRBV7-2 and TRBJ2-2; D unclear. The ends were cut back, 4 bases at V and 4 bases at J, with 10 bases in the middle. The germline V gene encodes CDR1 SGHTA and CDR2 FQGNSA. This CDR3 is built from 14 residues. The CDR3 sequence is CASSSLTLTGELFF. The CDR3 DNA follows: TGTGCCAGCAGCTCTCTCACCCTCACCGGGGAGCTGTTTTTT.

This clone was counted once. This chain uses TRBV3-1 (or the pseudogene TRBV3-2) with TRBJ1-6, with 11 bases lining up with TRBD1. The CDR3 sequence is 13 residues long. Germline V gene lookup returns CDR1 LGHDT and CDR2 YNNKEL (reference sequence). Trimming cost V 4 bases and J 10 bases; bases outside gene matches: 0. CDR3 protein: CASSRDRGSPLHF. The CDR3 DNA follows: TGTGCCAGCAGCCGGGACAGGGGGTCACCCCTCCACTTT.

This clone was detected once. The chain couples TRBV4-1 to TRBJ2-5, with D tentatively TRBD2 (7 bases). The V end was cut by 4 bases, the J end by 4 bases, with 19 bases between. This CDR3 contains 16 residues. CDR1 is MGHRA and CDR2 is YSYEKL in the germline V gene. CDR3 residues: CASSLYPSGGGETQYF. The CDR3 bases are TGCGCCAGCAGCCTTTATCCTAGCGGAGGGGGAGAGACCCAGTACTTC.

V gene TRBV6-5 combines with J gene TRBJ1-6; TRBD1 matches at 7 bases. Trimming cost V 0 bases and J 9 bases; bases outside gene matches: 8. The CDR3 has 16 amino acids. Germline CDR1 and CDR2: MNHEY and SVGAGI. CDR3 residues: CASSYSTGTRGSPLHF. CDR3 nucleotide sequence: TGTGCCAGCAGTTACTCGACAGGGACTAGGGGTTCACCCCTCCACTTT.

This chain links TRBV27 with TRBJ2-1, with 7 bases lining up with TRBD2. Germline trimming cut 3 bases from V and 10 bases from J; bases unmatched to any gene: 12. The CDR3 runs to 15 residues. CDR1 and CDR2 from the germline V gene are MNHEY and SMNVEV (reference sequence). CDR3 DNA sequence: TGTGCCAGCAGTTTTGGGGGGGAGGGCCGAGGAGAGCAGTTCTTC. Translated, it gives CASSFGGEGRGEQFF.

This clone occurred once. V is TRBV6-5 and J is TRBJ2-7, with D maybe TRBD2 (6 bases). The CDR3 consists of 15 residues. Germline V gene data show CDR1 as MNHEY and CDR2 as SVGAGI. Trimming cost V 2 bases and J 0 bases, with 11 bases left between them. CDR3 sequence: CASSYGQGLSYEQYF. As DNA, the CDR3 is TGTGCCAGCAGTTACGGGCAGGGACTCTCCTACGAGCAGTACTTC.

The chain uses TRBV10-3 and TRBJ2-7; 9 nucleotides match TRBD1. Germline V gene sequence: CDR1 ENHRY, CDR2 SYGVKD. CDR3 length: 16 amino acids. V was pared by 0 bases and J by 7 bases, with 10 bases of the junction left unmatched. The CDR3 DNA reads as TGTGCCATCAGTGAGTCGGGGGGGACAGGGTCTCAGGAGCAGTACTTC. It is translated as CAISESGGTGSQEQYF.

The chain joins TRBV19 to TRBJ1-5; D not certain. Between the trimmed V and J ends, which lost 2 bases and 1 base, there was a span of 3 bases. The germline V gene encodes CDR1 LNHDA and CDR2 SQIVND (reference sequence). The CDR3 length is 13 residues. The CDR3 nucleotides are TGTGCCAGTAGTATATCAAGCAATCAGCCCCAGCATTTT. Translation: CASSISSNQPQHF.

The chain couples TRBV6-5 to TRBJ1-1, with 8 bases aligning to TRBD1. V lost 7 bases and J lost 4; bases outside the gene matches: 5. The CDR3 consists of 13 residues. Germline V gene lookup returns CDR1 MNHEY and CDR2 SVGAGI. CDR3 sequence reads: CASNRQGTTEAFF. The CDR3 DNA is TGTGCCAGCAATCGACAGGGGACCACTGAAGCTTTCTTT.

The chain is built from TRBV2 and TRBJ2-6; TRBD1 matches 12 bases. The trim removed 4 bases at V and 2 bases at J, leaving 12 bases unmatched. The germline V gene encodes CDR1 SNHLY and CDR2 FYNNEI. This CDR3 region has 20 residues. The CDR3 DNA follows: TGTGCCAGCAGTGGGGACAGGGGGCGGGTGGCTATCCCTGGGGCCAACGTCCTGACTTTC. It yields the protein CASSGDRGRVAIPGANVLTF.

The J gene is TRBJ1-2, the V gene TRBV3-1 (or the pseudogene TRBV3-2); a weak D match, TRBD1 (5 bases). Germline V gives CDR1 LGHDT, CDR2 YNNKEL (reference sequence). The CDR3 totals 14 residues. V dropped 1 base and J dropped 6 bases, with 12 bases sitting between them. As DNA, the CDR3 is TGTGCCAGCAGCCAAGTACCACAGGCTGATGGCTACACCTTC. It is translated as CASSQVPQADGYTF.

This clone was observed once. This chain connects TRBV5-5 to TRBJ1-6; 7 bases are a match to TRBD1. With V trimmed by 4 bases and J by 1 base, 11 bases remained unmatched. The CDR3 totals 18 residues. Looked up from germline, CDR1 is SGHKS and CDR2 is YYEKEE (reference sequence). The CDR3 sequence: CASSPFGTAGSYNSPLHF. The CDR3, as DNA: TGTGCCAGCAGCCCATTCGGGACAGCCGGATCCTATAATTCACCCCTCCACTTT.

The chain has TRBV9 and TRBJ1-4; 9 bases agree with TRBD1. The CDR3 runs to 18 residues. Germline lookup yields CDR1 SGDLS and CDR2 YYNGEE. J was trimmed by 8 bases and V by 3 bases; bases with no gene match: 17. This CDR3 reads CASSGTLLQGAAREKLFF. CDR3 DNA sequence: TGTGCCAGCAGCGGGACCCTCCTACAGGGGGCGGCTAGGGAAAAACTGTTTTTT.

This sequence joins TRBV6-5 and TRBJ2-3; the match to TRBD2 covers 7 bases. Losses at the gene ends were 2 bases for V and 0 bases for J; bases not matched to a gene: 2. CDR3 length: 15 residues. Per germline, CDR1 MNHEY and CDR2 SVGAGI. The CDR3 nucleotides are TGTGCCAGCAGTTACCTAGCGGATAGCACAGATACGCAGTATTTT. Protein sequence: CASSYLADSTDTQYF.

The V gene is TRBV5-8, the J gene TRBJ2-3; D unclear. The CDR3 has 12 residues. Between the trimmed V and J ends, which lost 3 bases and 2 bases, there was a span of 4 bases. CDR1 SGHTS and CDR2 YDEGEE come from the germline V gene. CDR3 in amino acids: CASSSYTDTQYF. CDR3 in DNA: TGTGCCAGCAGCTCCTACACAGATACGCAGTATTTT.

This chain connects TRBV6-6 to TRBJ1-2, with 12 nucleotides matching TRBD1. CDR1 is MNHNY, CDR2 SVGAGI, per germline (reference sequence). The CDR3 extends over 14 amino acids. The V gene end was trimmed by 6 bases and the J gene end by 8 bases; junction bases not matched to a gene: 7. CDR3 sequence (DNA): TGTGCCAGCAGACCGGGACAGGGGGCGCCCGGCTACACCTTC. Translating it yields CASRPGQGAPGYTF.

This chain connects TRBV2 to TRBJ2-7; no clear D gene. The germline gives CDR1 SNHLY, CDR2 FYNNEI. The CDR3 length is 12 residues. V lost 6 bases to trimming and J lost 0 bases, with 6 bases between them. The CDR3 coding sequence is TGTGCCAGCAGCTACAGCTCCTACGAGCAGTACTTC. It translates to CASSYSSYEQYF.